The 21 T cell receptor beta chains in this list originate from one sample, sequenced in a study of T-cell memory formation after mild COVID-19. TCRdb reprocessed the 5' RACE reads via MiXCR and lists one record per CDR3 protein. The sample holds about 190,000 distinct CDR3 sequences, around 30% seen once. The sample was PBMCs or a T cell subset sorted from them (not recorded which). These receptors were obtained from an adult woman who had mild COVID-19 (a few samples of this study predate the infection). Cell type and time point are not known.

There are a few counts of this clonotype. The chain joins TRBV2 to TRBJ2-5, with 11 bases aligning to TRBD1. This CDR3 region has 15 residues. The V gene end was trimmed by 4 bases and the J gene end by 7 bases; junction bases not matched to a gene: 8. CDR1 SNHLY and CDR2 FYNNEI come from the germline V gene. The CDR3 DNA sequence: TGTGCCAGCAGTGGGGGGACAGGGGGTTTAGGGACCCAGTACTTC. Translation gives CASSGGTGGLGTQYF. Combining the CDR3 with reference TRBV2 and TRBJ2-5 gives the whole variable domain EPEVTQTPSHQVTQMGQEVILRCVPISNHLYFYWYRQILGQKVEFLVSFYNNEISEKSEIFDDQFSVERPDGSNFTLKIRSTKLEDSAMYFCASSGGTGGLGTQYFGPGTRLLVL.

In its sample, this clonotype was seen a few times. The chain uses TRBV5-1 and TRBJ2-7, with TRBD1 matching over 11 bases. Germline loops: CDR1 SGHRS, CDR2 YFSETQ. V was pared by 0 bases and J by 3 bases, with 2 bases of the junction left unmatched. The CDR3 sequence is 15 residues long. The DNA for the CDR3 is TGCGCCAGCAGCTTGGAAGGGACAGGGGGCTACGAGCAGTACTTC. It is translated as CASSLEGTGGYEQYF. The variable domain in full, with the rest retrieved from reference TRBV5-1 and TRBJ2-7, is KAGVTQTPRYLIKTRGQQVTLSCSPISGHRSVSWYQQTPGQGLQFLFEYFSETQRNKGNFPGRFSGRQFSNSRSEMNVSTLELGDSALYLCASSLEGTGGYEQYFGPGTRLTVT.

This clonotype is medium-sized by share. In nucleotides, the CDR3 is TGTGCCAGCAGCTTAGTTGGGGGCGTCTACGAGCAGTACTTC. Translating gives CASSLVGGVYEQYF. V usage is TRBV7-2 and J usage is TRBJ2-7, with a tentative D call TRBD1 (6 bases). CDR1 is SGHTA and CDR2 is FQGNSA in the germline V gene. The V and J ends lost 1 base and 3 bases respectively, with 10 bases between them. The CDR3 runs 14 residues.

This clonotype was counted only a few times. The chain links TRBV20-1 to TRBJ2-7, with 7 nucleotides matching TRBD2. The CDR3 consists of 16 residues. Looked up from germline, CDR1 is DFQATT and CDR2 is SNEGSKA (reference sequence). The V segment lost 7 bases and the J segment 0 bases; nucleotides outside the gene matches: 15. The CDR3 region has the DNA TGCAGTGTCGTGGCCAAACCGGGACTACTCTCCTACGAGCAGTACTTC. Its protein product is CSVVAKPGLLSYEQYF.

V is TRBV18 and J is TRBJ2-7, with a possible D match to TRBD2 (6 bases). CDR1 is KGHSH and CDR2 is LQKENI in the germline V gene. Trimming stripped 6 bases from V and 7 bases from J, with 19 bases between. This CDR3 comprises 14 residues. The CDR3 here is CASSLGGQPKEQYF. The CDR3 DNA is TGTGCCAGCTCCCTAGGAGGGCAGCCTAAAGAGCAGTACTTC.

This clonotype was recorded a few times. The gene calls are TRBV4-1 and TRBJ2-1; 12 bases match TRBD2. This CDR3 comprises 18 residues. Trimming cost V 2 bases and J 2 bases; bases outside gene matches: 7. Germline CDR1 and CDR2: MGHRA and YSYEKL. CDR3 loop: CASSQTGLAGPTYNEQFF. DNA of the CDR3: TGCGCCAGCAGCCAAACTGGACTAGCGGGGCCGACCTACAATGAGCAGTTCTTC.

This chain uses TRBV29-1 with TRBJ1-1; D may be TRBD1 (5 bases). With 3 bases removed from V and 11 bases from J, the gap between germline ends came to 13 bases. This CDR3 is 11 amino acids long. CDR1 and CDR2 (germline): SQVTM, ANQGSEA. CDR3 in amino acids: CSVDGTGGAFF. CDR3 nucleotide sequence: TGCAGCGTTGACGGCACAGGCGGTGCTTTCTTT.

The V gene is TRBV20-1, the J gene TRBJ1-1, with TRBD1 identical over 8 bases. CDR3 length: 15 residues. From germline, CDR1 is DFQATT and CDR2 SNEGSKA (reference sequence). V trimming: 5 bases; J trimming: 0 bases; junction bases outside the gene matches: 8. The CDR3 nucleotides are TGCAGTGCTTTAACCGGGACAGGCATGAACACTGAAGCTTTCTTT. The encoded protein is CSALTGTGMNTEAFF.

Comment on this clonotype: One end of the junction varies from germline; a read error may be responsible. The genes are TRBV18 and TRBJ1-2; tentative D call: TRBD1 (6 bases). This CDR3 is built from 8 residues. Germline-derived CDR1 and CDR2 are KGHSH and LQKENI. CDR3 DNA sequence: TGTGCCAGCTCTCCAGGGGCCTTC. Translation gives CASSPGAF.

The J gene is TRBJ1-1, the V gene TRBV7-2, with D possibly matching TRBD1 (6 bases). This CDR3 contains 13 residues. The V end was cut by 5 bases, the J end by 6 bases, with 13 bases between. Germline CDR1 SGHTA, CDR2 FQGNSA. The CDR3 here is CASSEIRTAEAFF. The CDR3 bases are TGTGCCAGCAGCGAGATTCGGACAGCTGAAGCTTTCTTT.

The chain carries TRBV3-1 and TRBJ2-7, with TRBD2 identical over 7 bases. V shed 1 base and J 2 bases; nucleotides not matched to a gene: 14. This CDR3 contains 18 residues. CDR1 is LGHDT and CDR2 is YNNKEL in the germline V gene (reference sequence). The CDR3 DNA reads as TGTGCCAGCAGCCAAGCCACCGCTGCGGCGGGGGAAACCTACGAGCAGTACTTC. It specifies CASSQATAAAGETYEQYF.

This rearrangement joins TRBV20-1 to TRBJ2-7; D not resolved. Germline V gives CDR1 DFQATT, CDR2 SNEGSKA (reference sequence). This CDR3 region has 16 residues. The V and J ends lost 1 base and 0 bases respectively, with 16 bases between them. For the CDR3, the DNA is TGCAGTGCTAGAGCACCTCCCGGGTCCTACTCCTACGAGCAGTACTTC. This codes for CSARAPPGSYSYEQYF.

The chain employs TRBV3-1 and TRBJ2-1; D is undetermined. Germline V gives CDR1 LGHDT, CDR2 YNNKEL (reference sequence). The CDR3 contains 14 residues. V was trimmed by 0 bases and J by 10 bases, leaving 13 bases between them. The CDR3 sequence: CASSQDRGQREQFF. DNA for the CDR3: TGTGCCAGCAGCCAAGATCGTGGGCAAAGGGAGCAGTTCTTC.

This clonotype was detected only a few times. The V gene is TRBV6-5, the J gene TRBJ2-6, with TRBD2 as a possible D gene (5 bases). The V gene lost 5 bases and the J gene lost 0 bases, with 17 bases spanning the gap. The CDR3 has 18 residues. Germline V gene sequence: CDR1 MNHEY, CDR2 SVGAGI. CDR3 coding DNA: TGTGCCAGCAGTACTCGGGATTATCTAAACTCTGGGGCCAACGTCCTGACTTTC. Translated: CASSTRDYLNSGANVLTF.

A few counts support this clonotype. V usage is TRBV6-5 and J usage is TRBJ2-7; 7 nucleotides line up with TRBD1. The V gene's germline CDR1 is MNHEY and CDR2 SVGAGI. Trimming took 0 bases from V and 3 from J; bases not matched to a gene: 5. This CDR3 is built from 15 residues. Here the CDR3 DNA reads TGTGCCAGCAGTTACTCCGGGACAGCAAACTACGAGCAGTACTTC. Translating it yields CASSYSGTANYEQYF.

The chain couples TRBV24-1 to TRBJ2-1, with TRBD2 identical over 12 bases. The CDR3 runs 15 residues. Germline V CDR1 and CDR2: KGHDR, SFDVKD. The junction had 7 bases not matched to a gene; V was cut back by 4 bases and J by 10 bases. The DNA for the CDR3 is TGTGCCACCAGTGAGGGACTAGCGGGTATCCGGGAGCAGTTCTTC. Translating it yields CATSEGLAGIREQFF.

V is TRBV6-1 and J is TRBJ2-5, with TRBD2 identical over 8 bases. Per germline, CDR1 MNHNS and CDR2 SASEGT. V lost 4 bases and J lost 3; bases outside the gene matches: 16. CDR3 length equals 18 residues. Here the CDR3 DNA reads TGTGCCAGCAGTGTCGGACTAGCAGGAGCTGCTACTAAAGAGACCCAGTACTTC. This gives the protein CASSVGLAGAATKETQYF.

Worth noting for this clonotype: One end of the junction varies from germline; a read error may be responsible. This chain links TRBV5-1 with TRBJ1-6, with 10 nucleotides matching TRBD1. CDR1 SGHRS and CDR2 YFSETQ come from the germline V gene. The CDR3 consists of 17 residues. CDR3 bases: TGCGCCAGCAGCTTGTCGGGACAGGGGACCTACAATTCACCCCTCCACTTT. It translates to CASSLSGQGTYNSPLHF.

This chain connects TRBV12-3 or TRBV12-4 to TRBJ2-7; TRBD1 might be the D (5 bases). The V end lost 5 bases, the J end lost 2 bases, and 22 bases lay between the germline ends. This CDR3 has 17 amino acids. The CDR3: CASSPTVGQFLTYEQYF. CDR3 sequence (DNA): TGTGCCAGCAGTCCGACCGTGGGGCAGTTTCTTACCTACGAGCAGTACTTC.

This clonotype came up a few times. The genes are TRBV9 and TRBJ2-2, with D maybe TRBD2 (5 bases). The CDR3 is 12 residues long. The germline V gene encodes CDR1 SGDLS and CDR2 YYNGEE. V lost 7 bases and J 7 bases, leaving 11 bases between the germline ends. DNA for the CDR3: TGTGCCAGCTCCCGACGGGACGGGGAGCTGTTTTTT. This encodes CASSRRDGELFF. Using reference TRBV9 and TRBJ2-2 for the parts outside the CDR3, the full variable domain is DSGVTQTPKHLITATGQRVTLRCSPRSGDLSVYWYQQSLDQGLQFLIQYYNGEERAKGNILERFSAQQFPDLHSELNLSSLELGDSALYFCASSRRDGELFFGEGSRLTVL.

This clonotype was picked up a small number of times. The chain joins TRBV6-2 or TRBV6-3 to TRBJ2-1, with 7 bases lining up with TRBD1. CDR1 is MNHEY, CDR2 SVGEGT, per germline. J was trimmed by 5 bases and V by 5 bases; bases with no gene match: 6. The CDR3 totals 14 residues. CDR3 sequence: CASSTGTENNEQFF. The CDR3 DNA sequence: TGTGCCAGCAGTACCGGGACAGAAAACAATGAGCAGTTCTTC.